These 5 T cell receptor beta chains share one sample of origin, sequenced in a study of metastatic and nonmetastatic thyroid tumors. TCRdb used MiXCR to call clones anew from the PCR reads. The sample lists 20,000 to 25,000 clones, approximately 25% seen once, with roughly 5.3% in the top ten. The entire patient cohort was treatment-naive prior to thyroid surgery. The sequenced sample consisted of tumor tissue. The receptors originated from a female donor with papillary thyroid cancer or a benign thyroid nodule (not recorded which). Some clones in this sample may be carry-over from other donors' samples.

This clone has at least ten counts. The chain uses TRBV28 and TRBJ2-2; 7 bases line up with TRBD1. V gave up 4 bases and J gave up 4 bases; unmatched junction bases: 3. This CDR3 region has 14 residues. Germline V CDR1 and CDR2: MDHEN, SYDVKM. CDR3 DNA: TGTGCCAGCAGTTACGGGACAGCCACCGGGGAGCTGTTTTTT. This encodes CASSYGTATGELFF.

This clone was counted ten times or more. This chain joins TRBV4-1 and TRBJ2-3; 9 bases align to TRBD1. Per the germline V gene, CDR1 is MGHRA and CDR2 is YSYEKL. Trimming at V came to 5 bases and at J to 1 base, leaving 7 bases not matched to a gene. The CDR3 runs to 16 residues. The CDR3 DNA reads as TGCGCCAGCAGCTGGGACAGGGTAGGTGGCACAGATACGCAGTATTTT. Translation: CASSWDRVGGTDTQYF.

V and J are TRBV3-1 and TRBJ1-2; D may be TRBD1 (6 bases). Between the trimmed V and J ends, which lost 2 bases and 2 bases, there was a span of 15 bases. The CDR3 consists of 16 residues. Germline loops: CDR1 LGHDT, CDR2 YNNKEL (reference sequence). The CDR3 sequence: CASSQYFGGANYGYTF. CDR3 in DNA: TGTGCCAGCAGCCAATATTTCGGGGGGGCGAACTATGGCTACACCTTC.

Details on this clone: The CDR3 carries no conserved terminal phenylalanine or tryptophan, so it likely arises from a read error. This rearrangement joins TRBV27 to TRBJ2-5; tentatively, D is TRBD1 (6 bases). CDR3 length: 14 residues. The germline V gene encodes CDR1 MNHEY and CDR2 SMNVEV (reference sequence). The CDR3 DNA is TGTGCCAGCAGTTTATCTTCCAGGGGAGAGAACCAGTACTTA. This sequence encodes CASSLSSRGENQYL.

As to this clone: The junction departs from the called germline gene at one end, perhaps through a read error. V is TRBV5-4 and J is TRBJ2-5; the match to TRBD2 covers 12 bases. Germline loops: CDR1 SGHNT, CDR2 YYREEE (reference sequence). This CDR3 region has 16 residues. The CDR3 here is CASILVLAGGEETRYF. CDR3 DNA: TGTGCCAGCATCTTGGTCCTAGCGGGGGGGGAAGAGACCCGGTACTTC. The full variable domain, rest sourced from reference TRBV5-4 and TRBJ2-5, is ETGVTQSPTHLIKTRGQQVTLRCSSQSGHNTVSWYQQALGQGPQFIFQYYREEENGRGNFPPRFSGLQFPNYSSELNVNALELDDSALYLCASILVLAGGEETRYFGPGTRLLVL.